These 17 T cell receptor beta chains were all obtained from the same sample, sequenced in a study of PD-1 blockade in classical Hodgkin lymphoma. Only in-frame clones appear in the TCRdb table, and some are missing; sequencing was by immunoSEQ multiplex PCR. The table records tens of thousands of clones, roughly nine tenths of them present only once. The sample's time point: cycle 4 day 1 (C4D1), after more than five weeks of nivolumab. All the patients suffered relapse after autologous stem cell transplantation, and brentuximab vedotin exposure differed. The source material was peripheral blood mononuclear cells (PBMCs), sampled before the fourth cycle of nivolumab. The origin of the receptors is a human donor with classical Hodgkin lymphoma.

The V call is TRBV6-6, the J call TRBJ2-7; D might be TRBD2 (6 bases). V lost 7 bases and J 5 bases, leaving 15 bases between the germline ends. The V gene's germline CDR1 is MNHNY and CDR2 SVGAGI (reference sequence). The CDR3 covers 13 residues. CDR3 amino acids: CASTFSGVHEQYF. The DNA for the CDR3 is TGTGCCAGCACTTTTTCGGGGGTCCACGAGCAGTACTTC.

In its sample, this clone was seen once. This CDR3 reads CASSLTTTTARTEAFF. The CDR3 DNA follows: TGTGCCAGCAGCCTAACCACGACGACAGCGAGGACTGAAGCTTTCTTT. The chain links TRBV28 to TRBJ1-1; the D gene is possibly TRBD1 (5 bases). Germline values: CDR1 MDHEN, CDR2 SYDVKM. The V gene lost 6 bases and the J gene lost 5 bases, with 22 bases spanning the gap. The CDR3 has 16 amino acids. The full variable domain, rest sourced from reference TRBV28 and TRBJ1-1, is DVKVTQSSRYLVKRTGEKVFLECVQDMDHENMFWYRQDPGLGLRLIYFSYDVKMKEKGDIPEGYSVSREKKERFSLILESASTNQTSMYLCASSLTTTTARTEAFFGQGTRLTVV.

CDR3 protein: CASRLNTGLFETQYF. The CDR3 DNA reads TGCGCCAGCAGGCTCAACACGGGACTATTCGAAACGCAGTATTTT. The chain combines TRBV5-1 with TRBJ2-3, with TRBD2 identical over 7 bases. V trimming: 5 bases; J trimming: 9 bases; junction bases outside the gene matches: 15. Germline-derived CDR1 and CDR2 are SGHRS and YFSETQ. There are 15 residues in the CDR3.

The V gene is TRBV30, the J gene TRBJ2-7, with a weak D call TRBD1 (5 bases). There are 13 residues in the CDR3. Trimming left V 3 bases short and J 5 bases short, with 14 bases between. Germline values: CDR1 GTSNPN, CDR2 SVGIG (reference sequence). The CDR3 region has the DNA TGTGCCTGGAGAGAAAAAGGGGTCCACGAGCAGTACTTC. It yields the protein CAWREKGVHEQYF.

The chain combines TRBV2 with TRBJ2-7, with 10 positions matching TRBD1. This CDR3 spans 13 amino acids. V shed 6 bases, J shed 4 bases, and the junction held 3 bases outside the gene matches. CDR1 is SNHLY and CDR2 is FYNNEI in the germline V gene. The CDR3 reads CASSWTGGYEQYF. CDR3 DNA: TGTGCCAGCAGCTGGACAGGGGGTTACGAGCAGTACTTC.

The chain joins TRBV27 to TRBJ2-1, with 7 nucleotides matching TRBD2. Germline V gene sequence: CDR1 MNHEY, CDR2 SMNVEV (reference sequence). V lost 5 bases, J lost 3 bases, and 10 bases stayed unmatched. The CDR3 has 16 residues. This CDR3 reads CASSTLAEHFYNEQFF. The CDR3 DNA reads TGTGCCAGCAGTACCCTAGCGGAGCATTTCTACAATGAGCAGTTCTTC.

The chain has TRBV15 and TRBJ1-1; D perhaps matches TRBD1 (5 bases). The V gene lost 1 base and the J gene lost 4 bases, with 10 bases spanning the gap. This CDR3 region has 14 residues. Germline V CDR1 and CDR2: LNHNV, YYDKDF (reference sequence). For the CDR3, the DNA is TGTGCCACCAGCAGAGCAGGGCTGGGCACTGAAGCTTTCTTT. As protein: CATSRAGLGTEAFF.

The chain employs TRBV5-1 and TRBJ1-5; 9 nucleotides line up with TRBD1. CDR1 and CDR2 (germline): SGHRS, YFSETQ. With V trimmed by 2 bases and J by 7 bases, 7 bases remained unmatched. CDR3 length: 15 residues. The CDR3 is CASSLTGGEGQPQHF. CDR3 sequence (DNA): TGCGCCAGCAGCTTAACAGGGGGCGAGGGACAGCCCCAGCATTTT.

V is TRBV7-9 and J is TRBJ1-2, with D unclear. Trimming took 1 base from V and 8 from J, leaving 11 bases between them. Germline lookup yields CDR1 SEHNR and CDR2 FQNEAQ (reference sequence). This CDR3 comprises 13 residues. The CDR3 loop reads CASSLGASLGYTF. CDR3 in DNA: TGTGCCAGCAGCTTAGGGGCTTCATTAGGCTACACCTTC.

This clone has more than one count but fewer than ten. The V and J genes are TRBV6-5 and TRBJ1-2, with 7 bases fitting TRBD1. The CDR3 has 12 amino acids. Per the germline V gene, CDR1 is MNHEY and CDR2 is SVGAGI. V lost 6 bases, J lost 6 bases, and 4 bases stayed unmatched. The chain's CDR3 is CASRKQGNGYTF. The CDR3 nucleotides read TGTGCCAGCAGAAAACAGGGGAATGGCTACACCTTC.

This clone appeared a single time. V gene TRBV9 combines with J gene TRBJ2-7; D is unresolved. The germline V gene has CDR1 SGDLS and CDR2 YYNGEE. The CDR3 is 11 amino acids. V was cut by 3 bases and J by 1 base, with 2 bases left in between. The CDR3: CASSASYEQYF. CDR3 coding DNA: TGTGCCAGCAGCGCGTCCTACGAGCAGTACTTC.

This clone was observed a single time. This chain links TRBV5-5 with TRBJ2-5; D not resolved. V lost 2 bases and J lost 1, with 6 bases in between. CDR1 is SGHKS, CDR2 YYEKEE, per germline (reference sequence). This CDR3 region has 13 residues. DNA of the CDR3: TGTGCCAGCAGCTTCGGGCTCCAAGAGACCCAGTACTTC. It yields the protein CASSFGLQETQYF.

The CDR3 loop reads CASSLTADHQETQYF. CDR3 in DNA: TGCGCCAGCAGCTTGACGGCCGACCACCAAGAGACCCAGTACTTC. This chain uses TRBV5-1 with TRBJ2-5; D gene uncertain. Germline V gene lookup returns CDR1 SGHRS and CDR2 YFSETQ. The germline V and J ends were trimmed by 1 base and 0 bases, with 10 bases remaining between them. The CDR3 sequence is 15 residues long. Full variable domain (outside the CDR3, taken from reference TRBV5-1 and TRBJ2-5): KAGVTQTPRYLIKTRGQQVTLSCSPISGHRSVSWYQQTPGQGLQFLFEYFSETQRNKGNFPGRFSGRQFSNSRSEMNVSTLELGDSALYLCASSLTADHQETQYFGPGTRLLVL.

V and J are TRBV28 and TRBJ1-4; 7 bases align to TRBD1. Losses at the gene ends were 6 bases for V and 8 bases for J; bases not matched to a gene: 9. This CDR3 comprises 14 residues. Germline V gene lookup returns CDR1 MDHEN and CDR2 SYDVKM. As DNA, the CDR3 is TGTGCCAGCAGCTTAACAGGGGCGCAAGAAAAACTGTTTTTT. Amino acid sequence: CASSLTGAQEKLFF.

The V and J genes are TRBV21-1 and TRBJ2-3; the table's TRBD2 call for D was not verified on the DNA. TRBV21-1 is a pseudogene locus. The CDR3 extends over 20 amino acids. DNA of the CDR3: TGTGCCAGCAGCAAATTGGGGATTGTGATGTCGGGGGGGCCTGCGGATACGCAGTATTTT. This gives the protein CASSKLGIVMSGGPADTQYF.

This chain joins TRBV29-1 and TRBJ1-2, with D possibly TRBD1 on 6 matching bases. Per germline, CDR1 SQVTM and CDR2 ANQGSEA. The length of the CDR3 is 14 residues. V lost 2 bases and J lost 8, with 18 bases in between. The CDR3: CSVEQVTVQGGYTF. For the CDR3, the DNA is TGCAGCGTTGAACAGGTGACCGTACAGGGAGGCTACACCTTC.

V gene TRBV6-1 combines with J gene TRBJ1-3; D is perhaps TRBD1 (5 bases). The germline V and J ends were trimmed by 4 bases and 0 bases, with 13 bases remaining between them. The CDR3 is 16 residues long. Germline V gene lookup returns CDR1 MNHNS and CDR2 SASEGT. CDR3 in amino acids: CASSAGTQGSGNTIYF. The CDR3 bases are TGTGCCAGCAGTGCCGGGACTCAGGGCTCTGGAAACACCATATATTTT.